This T cell receptor (beta chain) was documented in a study of shared clonotypes between healthy human individuals. Study-level results: Non-shared clonotypes had lower generation probabilities than those shared by all four donors.

The V gene lost 3 bases and the J gene lost 9 bases, with 18 bases spanning the gap. This CDR3 contains 14 residues. Looked up from germline, CDR1 is MGHRA and CDR2 is YSYEKL. Remarks on this clone: Antigen unknown.

Profiling relied on immunoSEQ multiplex PCR, and the TCRdb table lists in-frame clones only, not all of them. The sample contains roughly 2 million clones, around 95% of which appear only once. This chain joins TRBV4-1 and TRBJ2-7; a possible D gene is TRBD2 (6 bases). The material sequenced was naive CD4+ T cells sorted from blood. Subset denoted: CD45RA+ positively selected. The source of this sequence is a young man in good health. The CDR3 reads CASSHLGLMVGQYF. CDR3 nucleotide sequence: TGCGCCAGCAGCCACCTGGGACTCATGGTCGGGCAGTACTTC.